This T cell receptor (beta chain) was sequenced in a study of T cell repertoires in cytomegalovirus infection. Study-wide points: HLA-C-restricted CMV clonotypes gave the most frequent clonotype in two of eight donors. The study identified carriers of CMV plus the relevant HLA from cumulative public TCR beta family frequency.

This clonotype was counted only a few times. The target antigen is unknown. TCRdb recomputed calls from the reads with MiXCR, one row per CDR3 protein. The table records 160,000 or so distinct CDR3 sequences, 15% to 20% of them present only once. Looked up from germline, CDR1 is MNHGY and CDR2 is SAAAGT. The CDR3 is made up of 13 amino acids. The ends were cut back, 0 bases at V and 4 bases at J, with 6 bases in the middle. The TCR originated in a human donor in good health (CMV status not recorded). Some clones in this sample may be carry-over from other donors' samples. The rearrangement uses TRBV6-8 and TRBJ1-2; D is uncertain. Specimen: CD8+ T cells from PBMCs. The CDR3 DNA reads TGTGCCAGCAGTTACTCCCTCCGCTATGGCTACACCTTC. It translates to CASSYSLRYGYTF.